This T cell receptor (beta chain) stems from a study of spatial heterogeneity in lung cancer. Background on the study: Matched bulk RNA-seq provided a T cell module score, and TCR transcript counts in tumor regions correlated strongly with it. Regarding the study as a whole: It was found that expanded intratumoral alpha and beta TCR counts tracked tumor mutation counts.

TCRdb re-called the 5' RACE reads with MiXCR, one entry per CDR3 protein. The sample holds approximately 7,600 distinct CDR3 sequences; approximately 20% are singletons and the top ten take roughly 12%. V was cut by 5 bases and J by 3 bases, with 11 bases left in between. Germline V gene lookup returns CDR1 MDHEN and CDR2 SYDVKM. CDR3 length equals 14 residues. With respect to this clonotype: The antigen is not known.

Documented time point: sample taken at primary tumor resection. Unsorted tumor, nontumor lung tissue or cryopreserved PBMC supplied the whole RNA. The TCR originated in a female donor with early-stage non-small cell lung cancer. The material sequenced was lung tumor tissue, taken at surgery. The J gene is TRBJ1-3, the V gene TRBV28; D not resolved. In DNA, the CDR3 is TGTGCCAGCAGTCCCGCCGGGGATGGAAACACCATATATTTT. Translated: CASSPAGDGNTIYF.